This T cell receptor (beta chain) originates from a study of CD8 T cells in ankylosing spondylitis. Findings and limits, study-wide: Ankylosing spondylitis blood seemed to carry a telltale TCR beta motif made of eight highly homologous variants.

This CDR3 is 15 amino acids long. The germline gives CDR1 SQVTM, CDR2 ANQGSEA. V lost 6 bases and J lost 4, with 20 bases in between. Comments on this clonotype: Its antigen is as yet unknown.

In TCRdb, the 5' RACE reads were re-called with MiXCR into one record per CDR3 protein. The data hold over 600,000 distinct CDR3 sequences, with roughly 19% observed a single time. The sequencing sample was made of blood, either unsorted or a sorted T cell fraction (not recorded which). The source is a male donor with ankylosing spondylitis. The chain links TRBV29-1 to TRBJ2-3, with D maybe TRBD2 (7 bases). The CDR3 spells CSVGGPRGDPDTQYF. The DNA of the CDR3 is TGCAGCGTGGGGGGGCCGAGGGGGGACCCAGATACGCAGTATTTT.